This T cell receptor (beta chain) was sequenced during a study of blood T cell repertoires in COVID-19. This CDR3 is 17 amino acids long. Trimming took 5 bases from V and 2 from J, leaving 22 bases between them. The germline gives CDR1 SEHNR, CDR2 FQNEAQ (reference sequence). Repertoires were generated with immunoSEQ multiplex PCR, while TCRdb's copy carries only in-frame clones and drops some. The repertoire consists of over 45,000 clones, with 80% to 90% occurring once and the leading ten covering over 5%. The rearrangement uses TRBV7-9 and TRBJ2-7; tentative D call: TRBD2 (5 bases). This TCR was recovered from a woman over 75 with acute or convalescent COVID-19. The specimen sequenced was peripheral blood. CDR3 in amino acids: CASSPLPGTTGTYEQYF. CDR3 DNA sequence: TGTGCCAGCAGCCCACTCCCGGGAACGACTGGGACCTACGAGCAGTACTTC.